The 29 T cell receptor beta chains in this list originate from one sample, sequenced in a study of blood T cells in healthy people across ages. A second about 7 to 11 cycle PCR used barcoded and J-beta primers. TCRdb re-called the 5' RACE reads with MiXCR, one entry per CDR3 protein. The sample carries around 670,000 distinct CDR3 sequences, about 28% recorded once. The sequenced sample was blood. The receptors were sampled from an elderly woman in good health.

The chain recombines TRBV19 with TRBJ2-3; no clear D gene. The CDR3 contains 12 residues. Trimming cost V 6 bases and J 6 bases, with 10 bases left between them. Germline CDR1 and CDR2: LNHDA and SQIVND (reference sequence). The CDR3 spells CASRSLGDTQYF. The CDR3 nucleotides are TGTGCCAGTAGATCTTTGGGGGATACGCAGTATTTT.

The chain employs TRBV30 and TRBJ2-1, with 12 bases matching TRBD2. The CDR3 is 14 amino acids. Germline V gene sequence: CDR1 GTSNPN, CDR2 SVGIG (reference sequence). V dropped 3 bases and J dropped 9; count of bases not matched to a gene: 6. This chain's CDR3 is CAWRLAGGPFEQFF. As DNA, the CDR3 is TGTGCCTGGAGGCTAGCGGGGGGGCCCTTTGAGCAGTTCTTC.

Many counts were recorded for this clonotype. CDR3 sequence reads: CASSVREGGKNEQFF. The CDR3 DNA sequence: TGTGCCAGCAGCGTTCGGGAGGGGGGAAAGAATGAGCAGTTCTTC. The rearrangement links TRBV9 to TRBJ2-1, with 8 nucleotides matching TRBD2. CDR1 is SGDLS, CDR2 YYNGEE, per germline. The CDR3 consists of 15 residues. The ends lost 2 bases at V and 7 bases at J; junction bases unmatched: 8.

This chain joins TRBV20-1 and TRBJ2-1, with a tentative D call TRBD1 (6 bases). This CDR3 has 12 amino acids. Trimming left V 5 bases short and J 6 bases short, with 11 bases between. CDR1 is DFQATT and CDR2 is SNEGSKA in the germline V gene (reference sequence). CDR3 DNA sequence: TGCAGTGCTCAGGGGACATTCAATGAGCAGTTCTTC. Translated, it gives CSAQGTFNEQFF.

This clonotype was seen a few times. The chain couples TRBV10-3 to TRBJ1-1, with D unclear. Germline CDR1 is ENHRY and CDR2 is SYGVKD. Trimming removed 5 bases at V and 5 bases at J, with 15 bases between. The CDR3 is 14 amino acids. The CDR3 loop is CAISNGLFGTEAFF. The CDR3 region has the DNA TGTGCCATCAGTAACGGACTATTCGGGACTGAAGCTTTCTTT.

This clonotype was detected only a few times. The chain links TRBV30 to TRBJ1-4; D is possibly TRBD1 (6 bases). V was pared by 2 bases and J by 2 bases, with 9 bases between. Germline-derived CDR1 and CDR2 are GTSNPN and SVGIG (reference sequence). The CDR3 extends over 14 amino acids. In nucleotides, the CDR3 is TGTGCCTGGAGTACGCAGGGGACTAATGAAAAACTGTTTTTT. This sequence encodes CAWSTQGTNEKLFF.

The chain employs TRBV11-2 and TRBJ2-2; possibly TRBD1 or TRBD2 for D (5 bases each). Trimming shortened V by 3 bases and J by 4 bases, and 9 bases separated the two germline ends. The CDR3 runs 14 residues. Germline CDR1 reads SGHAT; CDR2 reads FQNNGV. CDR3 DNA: TGTGCCAGCAGCTTCGGGGCGCGCACCGGGGAGCTGTTTTTT. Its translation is CASSFGARTGELFF.

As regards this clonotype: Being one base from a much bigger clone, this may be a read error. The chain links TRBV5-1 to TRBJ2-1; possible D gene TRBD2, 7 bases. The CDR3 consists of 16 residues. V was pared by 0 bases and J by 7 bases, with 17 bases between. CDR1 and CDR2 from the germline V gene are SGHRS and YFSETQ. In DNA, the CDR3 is TGCGCCAGCAGCTTGGCCAGACGGGGGGCGGTAAATGAGCAGTTCTTC. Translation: CASSLARRGAVNEQFF.

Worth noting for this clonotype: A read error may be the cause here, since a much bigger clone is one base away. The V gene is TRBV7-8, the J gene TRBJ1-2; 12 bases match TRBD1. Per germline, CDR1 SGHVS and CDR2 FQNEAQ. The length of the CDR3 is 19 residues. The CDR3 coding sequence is TGTGCCAGCAGCCAACTATTAATACCGGGACAGGGGGCGAACTATGGCCACACCTTC. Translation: CASSQLLIPGQGANYGHTF.

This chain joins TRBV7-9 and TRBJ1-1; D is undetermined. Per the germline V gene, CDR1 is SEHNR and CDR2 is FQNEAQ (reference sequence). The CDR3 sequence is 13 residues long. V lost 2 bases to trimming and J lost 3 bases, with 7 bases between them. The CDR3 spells CASSLREYTEAFF. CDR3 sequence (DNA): TGTGCCAGCAGCTTAAGAGAATACACTGAAGCTTTCTTT.

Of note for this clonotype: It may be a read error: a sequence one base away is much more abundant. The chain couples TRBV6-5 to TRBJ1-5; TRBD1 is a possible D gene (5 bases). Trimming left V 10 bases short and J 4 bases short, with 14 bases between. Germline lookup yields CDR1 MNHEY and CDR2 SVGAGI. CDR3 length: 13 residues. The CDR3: CANRSRGNQPQHF. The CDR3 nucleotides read TGTGCCAACAGGTCTAGAGGAAATCAGCCCCAGCATTTT.

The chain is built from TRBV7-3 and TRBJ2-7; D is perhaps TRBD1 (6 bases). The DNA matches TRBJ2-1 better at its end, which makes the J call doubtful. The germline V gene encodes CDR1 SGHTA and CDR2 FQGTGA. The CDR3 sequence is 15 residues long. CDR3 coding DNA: TGTGCCAGCAGCTTAATTTCAGGGGCGAGTTTTGAGCAGTTCTTC. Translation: CASSLISGASFEQFF.

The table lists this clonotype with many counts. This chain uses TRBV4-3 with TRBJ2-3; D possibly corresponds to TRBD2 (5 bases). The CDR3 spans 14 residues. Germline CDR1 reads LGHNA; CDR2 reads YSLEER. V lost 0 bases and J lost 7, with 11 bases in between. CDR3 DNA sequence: TGCGCCAGCAGCCAAGAACGGGGTCCACATACGCAGTATTTT. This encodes CASSQERGPHTQYF.

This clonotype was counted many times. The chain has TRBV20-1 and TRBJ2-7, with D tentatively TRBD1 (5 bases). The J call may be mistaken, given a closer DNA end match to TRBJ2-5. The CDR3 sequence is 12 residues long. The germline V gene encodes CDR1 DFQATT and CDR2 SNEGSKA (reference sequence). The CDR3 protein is CSAQGVRKTQYF. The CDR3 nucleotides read TGCAGTGCCCAGGGTGTGCGAAAGACCCAGTACTTC.

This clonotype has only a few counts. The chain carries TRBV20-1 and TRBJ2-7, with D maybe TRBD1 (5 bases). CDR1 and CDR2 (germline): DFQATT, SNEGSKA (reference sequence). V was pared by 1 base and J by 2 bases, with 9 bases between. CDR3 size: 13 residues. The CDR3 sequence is CSARATATYEQYF. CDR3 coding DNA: TGCAGTGCTAGAGCGACAGCCACCTACGAGCAGTACTTC.

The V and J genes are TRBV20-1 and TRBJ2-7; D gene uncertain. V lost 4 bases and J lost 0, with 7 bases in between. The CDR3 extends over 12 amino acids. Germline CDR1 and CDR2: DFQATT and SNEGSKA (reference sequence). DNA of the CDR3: TGCAGTGCTAATCAGTTCTCCTACGAGCAGTACTTC. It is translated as CSANQFSYEQYF.

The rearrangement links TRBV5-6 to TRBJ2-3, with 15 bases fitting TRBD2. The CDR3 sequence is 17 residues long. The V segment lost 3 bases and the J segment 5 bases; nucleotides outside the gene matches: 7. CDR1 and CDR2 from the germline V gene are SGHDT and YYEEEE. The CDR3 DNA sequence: TGTGCCAGCAGCTCGGGGACTAGCGGGGGGCAGGGAGATACGCAGTATTTT. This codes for CASSSGTSGGQGDTQYF.

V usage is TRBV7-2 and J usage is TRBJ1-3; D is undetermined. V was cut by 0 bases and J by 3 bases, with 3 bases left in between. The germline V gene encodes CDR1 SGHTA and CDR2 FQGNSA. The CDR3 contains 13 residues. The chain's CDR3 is CASSLAYGNTIYF. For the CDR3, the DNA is TGTGCCAGCAGCTTAGCGTATGGAAACACCATATATTTT.

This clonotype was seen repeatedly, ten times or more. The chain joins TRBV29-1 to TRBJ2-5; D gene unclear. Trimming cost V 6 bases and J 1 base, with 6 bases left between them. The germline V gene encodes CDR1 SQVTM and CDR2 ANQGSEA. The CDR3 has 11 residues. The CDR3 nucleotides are TGCAGCGTCGGCGTCCAAGAGACCCAGTACTTC. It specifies CSVGVQETQYF.

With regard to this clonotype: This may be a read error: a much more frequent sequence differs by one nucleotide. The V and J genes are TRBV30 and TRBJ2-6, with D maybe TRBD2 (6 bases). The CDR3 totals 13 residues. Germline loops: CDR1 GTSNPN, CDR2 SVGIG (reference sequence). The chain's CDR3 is CAWRPGGVNVLTF. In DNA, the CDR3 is TGTGCCTGGAGACCTGGAGGGGTCAACGTCCTGACTTTC.

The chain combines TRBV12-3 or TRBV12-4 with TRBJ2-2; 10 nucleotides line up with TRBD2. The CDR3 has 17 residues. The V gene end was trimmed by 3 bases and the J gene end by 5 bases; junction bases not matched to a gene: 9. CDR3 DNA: TGTGCCAGCAGTTTCCAGCGGGGGGGCATTTCGACCGGGGAGCTGTTTTTT. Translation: CASSFQRGGISTGELFF.

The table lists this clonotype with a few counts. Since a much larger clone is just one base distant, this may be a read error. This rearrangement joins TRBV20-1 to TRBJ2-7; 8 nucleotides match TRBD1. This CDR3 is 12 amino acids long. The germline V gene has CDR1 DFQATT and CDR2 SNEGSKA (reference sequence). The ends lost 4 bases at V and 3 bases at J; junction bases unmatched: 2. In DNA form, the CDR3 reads TGCAGTGCTACCGGGACAGGCTACGAGCAGTACTTC. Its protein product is CSATGTGYEQYF.

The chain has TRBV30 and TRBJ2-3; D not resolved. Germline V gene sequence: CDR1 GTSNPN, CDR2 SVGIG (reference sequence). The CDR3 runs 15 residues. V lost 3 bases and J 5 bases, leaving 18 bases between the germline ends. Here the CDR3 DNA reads TGTGCCTGGAGGCGGTTGGCGGAAGCAGGAGATACGCAGTATTTT. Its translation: CAWRRLAEAGDTQYF.

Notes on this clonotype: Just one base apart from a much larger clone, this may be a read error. The CDR3 sequence: CASSLAGGDWKYF. CDR3 DNA sequence: TGCGCCAGCAGCTTGGCAGGGGGCGATTGGAAGTACTTC. This chain joins TRBV5-1 and TRBJ2-5, with TRBD1 matching over 8 bases. The CDR3 is made up of 13 amino acids. V was pared by 0 bases and J by 12 bases, with 7 bases of the junction left unmatched. Germline-derived CDR1 and CDR2 are SGHRS and YFSETQ.

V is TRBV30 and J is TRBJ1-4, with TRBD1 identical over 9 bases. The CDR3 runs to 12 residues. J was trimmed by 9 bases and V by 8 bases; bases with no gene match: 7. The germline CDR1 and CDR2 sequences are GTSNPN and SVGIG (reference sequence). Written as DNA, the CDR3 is TGTGCCAGGGGGACAGGGATGAAAAAACTGTTTTTT. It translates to CARGTGMKKLFF.

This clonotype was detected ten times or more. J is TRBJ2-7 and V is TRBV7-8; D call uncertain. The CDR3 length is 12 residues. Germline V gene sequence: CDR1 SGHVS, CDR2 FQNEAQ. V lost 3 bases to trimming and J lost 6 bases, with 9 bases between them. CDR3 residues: CASSFTRVEQYF. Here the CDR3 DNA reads TGTGCCAGCAGCTTCACAAGGGTCGAGCAGTACTTC.

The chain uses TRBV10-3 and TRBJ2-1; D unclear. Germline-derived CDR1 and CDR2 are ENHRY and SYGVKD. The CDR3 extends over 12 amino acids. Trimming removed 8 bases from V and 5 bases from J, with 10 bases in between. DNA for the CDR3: TGTGCCATCCGGATTGGAGACAATGAGCAGTTCTTC. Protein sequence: CAIRIGDNEQFF.

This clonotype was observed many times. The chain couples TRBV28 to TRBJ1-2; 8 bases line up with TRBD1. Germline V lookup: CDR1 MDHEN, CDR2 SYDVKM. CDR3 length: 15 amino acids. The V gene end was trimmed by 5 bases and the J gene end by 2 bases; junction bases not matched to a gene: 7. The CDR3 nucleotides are TGTGCCAGCAGTGCATCCGGGACAGGCAACTATGGCTACACCTTC. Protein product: CASSASGTGNYGYTF.

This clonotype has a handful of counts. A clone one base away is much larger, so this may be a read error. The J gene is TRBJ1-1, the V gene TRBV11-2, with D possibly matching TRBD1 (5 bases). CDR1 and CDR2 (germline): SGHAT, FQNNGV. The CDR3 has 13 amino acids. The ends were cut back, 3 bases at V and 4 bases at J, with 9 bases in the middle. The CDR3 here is CASSLGDCTEAFF. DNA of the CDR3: TGTGCCAGCAGCTTGGGGGACTGCACTGAAGCTTTCTTT.